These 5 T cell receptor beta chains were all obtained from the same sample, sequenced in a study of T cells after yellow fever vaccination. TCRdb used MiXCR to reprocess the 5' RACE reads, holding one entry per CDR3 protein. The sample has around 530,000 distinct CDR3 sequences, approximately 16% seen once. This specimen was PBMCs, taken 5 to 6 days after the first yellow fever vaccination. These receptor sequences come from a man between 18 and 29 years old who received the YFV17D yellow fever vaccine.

The CDR3 region has the DNA TGTGCCAGCAGCTTAGATGGAGGCAGGGACGTCGGCTACACCTTC. Protein: CASSLDGGRDVGYTF. This chain links TRBV7-2 with TRBJ1-2; possible D gene TRBD1, 5 bases. This CDR3 comprises 15 residues. V was shortened by 1 base and J by 8 bases, with 17 bases between the two germline ends. Germline CDR1 reads SGHTA; CDR2 reads FQGNSA.

The CDR3 spells CSAGGALKKLFF. In DNA, the CDR3 is TGCAGTGCGGGTGGTGCCCTCAAAAAACTGTTTTTT. The J gene is TRBJ1-4, the V gene TRBV20-1; D is unclear. Trimming took 6 bases from V and 9 from J, leaving 14 bases between them. The germline V gene encodes CDR1 DFQATT and CDR2 SNEGSKA (reference sequence). The CDR3 is 12 amino acids.

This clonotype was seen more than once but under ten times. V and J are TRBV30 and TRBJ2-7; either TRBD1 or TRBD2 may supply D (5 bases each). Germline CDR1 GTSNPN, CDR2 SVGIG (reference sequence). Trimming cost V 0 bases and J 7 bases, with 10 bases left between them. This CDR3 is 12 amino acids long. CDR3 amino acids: CAWSVMWGEQYF. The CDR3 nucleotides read TGTGCCTGGAGTGTAATGTGGGGGGAGCAGTACTTC.

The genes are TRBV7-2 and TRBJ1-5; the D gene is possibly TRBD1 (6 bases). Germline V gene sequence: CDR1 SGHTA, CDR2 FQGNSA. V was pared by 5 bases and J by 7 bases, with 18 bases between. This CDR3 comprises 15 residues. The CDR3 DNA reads TGTGCCAGCAGCCCTAAAGGGGGGCGCGGGCAGCCCCAGCATTTT. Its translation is CASSPKGGRGQPQHF.

CDR3 bases: TGTGCCAGCAGCTTTCAACCGGGACTTCGGCGGGCTAATGAAAAACTGTTTTTT. Translation: CASSFQPGLRRANEKLFF. The gene calls are TRBV11-1 and TRBJ1-4, with a tentative D call TRBD1 (5 bases). V was clipped by 3 bases and J by 3 bases, with 20 bases between them. The CDR3 runs 18 residues. Germline CDR1 is SGHAT and CDR2 is FQDESV (reference sequence).